The present T cell receptor beta chain was sequenced within a study of OX40 agonist ivuxolimab in advanced cancers. Sequencing was performed with immunoSEQ multiplex PCR; in TCRdb, only in-frame clones are kept and a portion is missing. This table holds tens of thousands of clones, around 85% found once. The CDR3 runs to 13 residues. Trimming took off 1 base at V and 4 bases at J, with 7 bases between the two ends. CDR1 and CDR2 from the germline V gene are SGHNT and YENEEA. The chain carries TRBV11-3 and TRBJ1-1; D remains unclear. The source was CD4+ or CD8+ T cells sorted from blood, collected in a trial of the OX40 agonist ivuxolimab. The source of this sequence is an adult with an advanced solid tumor such as melanoma, head and neck, liver or kidney cancer. Here the CDR3 DNA reads TGTGCCAGCAGCTTAGGGAAGTCCACTGAAGCTTTCTTT. Amino acids: CASSLGKSTEAFF.